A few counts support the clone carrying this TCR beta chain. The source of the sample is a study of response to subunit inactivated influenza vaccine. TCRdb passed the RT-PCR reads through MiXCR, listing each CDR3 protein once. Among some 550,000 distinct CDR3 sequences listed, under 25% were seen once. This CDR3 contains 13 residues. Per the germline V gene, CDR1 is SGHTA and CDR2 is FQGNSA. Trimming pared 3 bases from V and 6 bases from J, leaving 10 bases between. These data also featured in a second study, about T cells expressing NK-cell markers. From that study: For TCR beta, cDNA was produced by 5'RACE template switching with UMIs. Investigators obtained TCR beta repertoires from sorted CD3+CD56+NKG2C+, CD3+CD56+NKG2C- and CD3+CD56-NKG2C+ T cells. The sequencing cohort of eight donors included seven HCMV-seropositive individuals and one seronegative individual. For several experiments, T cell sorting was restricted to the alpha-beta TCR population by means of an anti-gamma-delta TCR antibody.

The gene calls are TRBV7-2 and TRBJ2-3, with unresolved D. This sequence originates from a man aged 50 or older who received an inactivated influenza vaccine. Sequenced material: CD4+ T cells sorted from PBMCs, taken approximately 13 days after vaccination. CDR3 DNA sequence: TGTGCCAGCAGCTTCCGGCCCGCGGATACGCAGTATTTT. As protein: CASSFRPADTQYF.